This TCR beta chain is drawn from a study of PD-1 blockade in classical Hodgkin lymphoma. Time point indicated: cycle 4 day 1 (C4D1), after more than 5 weeks of nivolumab. Brentuximab vedotin exposure varied among the patients, all of whom had relapsed after autologous stem cell transplantation. Data came from immunoSEQ multiplex PCR; TCRdb stores just in-frame clones and leaves some out. The data contain over 60,000 clones, around nine tenths of them seen just once; the ten biggest clones take up roughly 8%. This clone was detected only once. As yet, its antigen is unknown. The study, taken as a whole, reports: A reduction in baseline TCR diversity was reportedly seen in newly diagnosed patients relative to healthy donors. Complete responders had baseline diversity similar to newly diagnosed patients.

The sample consisted of peripheral blood mononuclear cells (PBMCs), taken before the fourth cycle of nivolumab. The sequence came from a human donor with classical Hodgkin lymphoma.

CDR3 amino acids: CASRAANQPQHF. The CDR3 DNA follows: TGTGCCAGCAGGGCAGCCAATCAGCCCCAGCATTTT. The chain uses TRBV6-6 and TRBJ1-5; D call uncertain. Germline V gene data show CDR1 as MNHNY and CDR2 as SVGAGI (reference sequence). CDR3 size: 12 residues. V shed 6 bases and J shed 3 bases, with 6 bases lying between them.